This entry concerns a single TCR beta chain. Here immunoSEQ multiplex PCR was the method, and the copy in TCRdb shows in-frame clones only, minus some. The top ten hold more than 1.2% of the sample, which has fewer than 70,000 clones, roughly 93% seen once. Germline V lookup: CDR1 SNHLY, CDR2 FYNNEI. The CDR3 length is 13 residues. Trimming shortened V by 11 bases and J by 3 bases, and 17 bases separated the two germline ends. This record belongs to a study of T cell changes during pregnancy in multiple sclerosis. Sequenced here: peripheral blood, sampled in the third trimester of pregnancy. This sequence joins TRBV2 and TRBJ2-7; D is perhaps TRBD2 (6 bases). This TCR was recovered from a female donor with multiple sclerosis, enrolled in a pregnancy study. This CDR3 reads CAAGNRSYYEQYF. CDR3 bases: TGTGCCGCGGGGAACCGGTCCTACTACGAGCAGTACTTC.